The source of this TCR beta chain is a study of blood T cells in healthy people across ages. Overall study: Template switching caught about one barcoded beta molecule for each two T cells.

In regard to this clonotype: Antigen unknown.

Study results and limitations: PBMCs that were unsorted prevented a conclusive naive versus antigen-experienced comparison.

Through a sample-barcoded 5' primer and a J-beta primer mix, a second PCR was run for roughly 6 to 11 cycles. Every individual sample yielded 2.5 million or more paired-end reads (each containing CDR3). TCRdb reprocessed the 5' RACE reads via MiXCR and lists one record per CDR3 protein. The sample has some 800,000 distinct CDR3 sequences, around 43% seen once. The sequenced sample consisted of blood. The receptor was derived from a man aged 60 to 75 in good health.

The CDR3 here is CASSPGLAENQETQYF. CDR3 in DNA: TGTGCCAGCAGCCCGGGACTAGCGGAAAACCAAGAGACCCAGTACTTC. The chain employs TRBV4-2 and TRBJ2-5; 11 positions match TRBD2. CDR1 and CDR2 (germline): LGHNA, YNFKEQ. This CDR3 spans 16 amino acids. Losses at the gene ends were 4 bases for V and 0 bases for J; bases not matched to a gene: 4.